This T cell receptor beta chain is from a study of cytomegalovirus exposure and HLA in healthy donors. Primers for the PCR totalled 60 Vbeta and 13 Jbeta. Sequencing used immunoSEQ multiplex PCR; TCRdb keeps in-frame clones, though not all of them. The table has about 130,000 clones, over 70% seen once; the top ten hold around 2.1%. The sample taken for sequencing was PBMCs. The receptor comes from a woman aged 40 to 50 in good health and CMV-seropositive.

The CDR3 DNA reads as TGTGCCAGCAGTGAATGGCCGGGACGCGGGGGGAACACTGAAGCTTTCTTT. This sequence encodes CASSEWPGRGGNTEAFF. This chain uses TRBV6-1 with TRBJ1-1, with D possibly matching TRBD1 (5 bases). CDR1 MNHNS and CDR2 SASEGT come from the germline V gene. The CDR3 consists of 17 residues. V was trimmed by 2 bases and J by 1 base, leaving 17 bases between them.